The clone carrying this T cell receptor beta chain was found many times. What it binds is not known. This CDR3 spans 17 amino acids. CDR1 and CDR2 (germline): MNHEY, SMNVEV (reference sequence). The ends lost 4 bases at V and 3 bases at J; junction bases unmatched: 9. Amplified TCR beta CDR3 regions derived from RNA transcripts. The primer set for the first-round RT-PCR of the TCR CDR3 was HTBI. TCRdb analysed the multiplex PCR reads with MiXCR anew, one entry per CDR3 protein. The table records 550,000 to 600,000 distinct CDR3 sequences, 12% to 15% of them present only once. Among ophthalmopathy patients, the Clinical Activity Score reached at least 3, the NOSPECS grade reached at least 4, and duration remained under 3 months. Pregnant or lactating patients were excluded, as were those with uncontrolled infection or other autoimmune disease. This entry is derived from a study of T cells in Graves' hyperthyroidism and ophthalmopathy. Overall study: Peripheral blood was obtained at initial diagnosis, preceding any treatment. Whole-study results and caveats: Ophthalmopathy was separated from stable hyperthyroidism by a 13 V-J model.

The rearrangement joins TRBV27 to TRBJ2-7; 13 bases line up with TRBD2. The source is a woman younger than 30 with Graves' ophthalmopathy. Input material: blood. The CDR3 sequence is CASSSWTSGSTGYEQYF. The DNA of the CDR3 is TGTGCCAGCAGTTCCTGGACTAGCGGGAGCACCGGCTACGAGCAGTACTTC.